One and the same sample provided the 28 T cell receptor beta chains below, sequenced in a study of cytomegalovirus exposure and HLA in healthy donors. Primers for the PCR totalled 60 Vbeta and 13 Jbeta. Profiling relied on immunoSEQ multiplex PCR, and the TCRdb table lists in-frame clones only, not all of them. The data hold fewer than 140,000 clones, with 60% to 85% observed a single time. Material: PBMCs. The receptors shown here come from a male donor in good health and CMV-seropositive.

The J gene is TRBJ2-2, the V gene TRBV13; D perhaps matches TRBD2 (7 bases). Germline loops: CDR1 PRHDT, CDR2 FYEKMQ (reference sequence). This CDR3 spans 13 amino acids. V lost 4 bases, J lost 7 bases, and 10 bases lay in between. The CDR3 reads CASSSGGLGELFF. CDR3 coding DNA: TGTGCCAGCAGCTCGGGGGGCCTCGGGGAGCTGTTTTTT.

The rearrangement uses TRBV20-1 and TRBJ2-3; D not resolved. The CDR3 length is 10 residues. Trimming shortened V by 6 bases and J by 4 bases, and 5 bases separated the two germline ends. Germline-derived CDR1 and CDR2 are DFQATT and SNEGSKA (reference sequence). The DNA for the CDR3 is TGCAGTGCGTATGCAGATACGCAGTATTTT. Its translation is CSAYADTQYF.

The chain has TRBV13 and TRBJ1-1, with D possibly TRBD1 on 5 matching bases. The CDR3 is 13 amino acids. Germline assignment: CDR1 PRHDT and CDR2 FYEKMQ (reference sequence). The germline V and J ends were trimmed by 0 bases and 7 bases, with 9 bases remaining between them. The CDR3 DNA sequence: TGTGCCAGCAGCTTAGGCCTCGGGGGTGAAGCTTTCTTT. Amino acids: CASSLGLGGEAFF. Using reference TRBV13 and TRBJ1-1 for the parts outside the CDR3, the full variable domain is AAGVIQSPRHLIKEKRETATLKCYPIPRHDTVYWYQQGPGQDPQFLISFYEKMQSDKGSIPDRFSAQQFSDYHSELNMSSLELGDSALYFCASSLGLGGEAFFGQGTRLTVV.

The CDR3 here is CASTSGGQGAPVAFF. CDR3 bases: TGTGCCAGCACCTCGGGCGGACAGGGGGCCCCGGTGGCTTTCTTT. The chain combines TRBV27 with TRBJ1-1, with 11 bases matching TRBD1. V lost 7 bases to trimming and J lost 11 bases; unmatched junction nucleotides: 15. The CDR3 contains 15 residues. Germline CDR1 reads MNHEY; CDR2 reads SMNVEV (reference sequence).

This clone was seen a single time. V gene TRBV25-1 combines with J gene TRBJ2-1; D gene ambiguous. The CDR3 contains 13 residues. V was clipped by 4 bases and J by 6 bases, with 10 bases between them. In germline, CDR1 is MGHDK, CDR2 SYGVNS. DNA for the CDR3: TGTGCCAGCAGTGTCCCCTCGGGCAATGAGCAGTTCTTC. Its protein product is CASSVPSGNEQFF.

The DNA for the CDR3 is TGTGCCAGCAGCCAACGGGGGGGACAAATTAGCAATCAGCCCCAGCATTTT. Its protein is CASSQRGGQISNQPQHF. The chain employs TRBV4-2 and TRBJ1-5; D perhaps matches TRBD1 (6 bases). Germline V lookup: CDR1 LGHNA, CDR2 YNFKEQ. Trimming shortened V by 2 bases and J by 0 bases, and 14 bases separated the two germline ends. The CDR3 length is 17 residues.

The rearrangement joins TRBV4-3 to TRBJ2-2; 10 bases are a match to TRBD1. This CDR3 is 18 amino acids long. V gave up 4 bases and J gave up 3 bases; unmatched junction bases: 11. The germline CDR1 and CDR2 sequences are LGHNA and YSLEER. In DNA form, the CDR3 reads TGCGCCAGCAGCCGGCGGATGGACAGGGGGGCATACACCGGGGAGCTGTTTTTT. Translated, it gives CASSRRMDRGAYTGELFF.

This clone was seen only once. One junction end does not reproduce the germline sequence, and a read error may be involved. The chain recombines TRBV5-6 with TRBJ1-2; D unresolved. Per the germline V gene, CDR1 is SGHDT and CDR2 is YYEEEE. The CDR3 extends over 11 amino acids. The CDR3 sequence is CASSANYGYPF. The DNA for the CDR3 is TGTGCCAGCAGTGCGAACTATGGCTACCCCTTC.

CDR3 sequence: CASSPSNRGNQPQHF. The CDR3 DNA is TGTGCCAGCTCACCTTCTAACAGGGGGAATCAGCCCCAGCATTTT. The chain combines TRBV18 with TRBJ1-5, with TRBD1 matching over 8 bases. J gave up 4 bases and V 3 bases, and 5 bases lay outside the gene matches. CDR1 KGHSH and CDR2 LQKENI come from the germline V gene. This CDR3 has 15 residues.

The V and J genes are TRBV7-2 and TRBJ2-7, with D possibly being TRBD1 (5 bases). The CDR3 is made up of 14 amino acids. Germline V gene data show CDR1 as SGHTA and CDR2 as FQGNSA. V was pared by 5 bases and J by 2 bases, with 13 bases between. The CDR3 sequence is CASSIPTATYEQYF. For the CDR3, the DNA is TGTGCCAGCAGCATTCCGACAGCCACCTACGAGCAGTACTTC.

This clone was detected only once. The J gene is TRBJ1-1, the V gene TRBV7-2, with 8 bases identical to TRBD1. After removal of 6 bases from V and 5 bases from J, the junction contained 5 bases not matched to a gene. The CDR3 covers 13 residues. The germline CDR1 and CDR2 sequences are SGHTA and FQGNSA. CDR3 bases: TGTGCCAGCAGTGGACAGGGTGGGACTGAAGCTTTCTTT. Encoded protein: CASSGQGGTEAFF.

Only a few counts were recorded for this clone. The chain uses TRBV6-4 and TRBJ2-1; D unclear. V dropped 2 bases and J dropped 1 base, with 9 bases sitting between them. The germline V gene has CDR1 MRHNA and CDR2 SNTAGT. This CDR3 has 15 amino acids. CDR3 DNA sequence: TGTGCCAGCAGTGACGAGCTAGTATCCTACAATGAGCAGTTCTTC. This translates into CASSDELVSYNEQFF.

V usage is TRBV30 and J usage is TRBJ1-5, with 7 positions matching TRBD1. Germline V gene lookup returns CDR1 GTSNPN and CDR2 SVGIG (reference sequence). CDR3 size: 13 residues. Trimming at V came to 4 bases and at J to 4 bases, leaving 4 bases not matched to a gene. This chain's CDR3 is CAWTGGPNQPQHF. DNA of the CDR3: TGTGCCTGGACAGGGGGACCAAATCAGCCCCAGCATTTT.

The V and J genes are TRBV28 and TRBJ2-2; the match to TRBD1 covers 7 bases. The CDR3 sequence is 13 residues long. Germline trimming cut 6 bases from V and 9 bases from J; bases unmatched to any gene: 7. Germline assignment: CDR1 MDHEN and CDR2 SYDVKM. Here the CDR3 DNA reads TGTGCCAGCAGACCTACAGGGGAGAGGGAGCTGTTTTTT. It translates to CASRPTGERELFF.

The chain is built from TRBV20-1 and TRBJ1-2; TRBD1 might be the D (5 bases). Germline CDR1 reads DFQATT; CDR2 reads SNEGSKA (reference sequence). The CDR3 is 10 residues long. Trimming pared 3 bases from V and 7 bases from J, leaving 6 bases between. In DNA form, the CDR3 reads TGCAGTGCTAGTAGGGGTGGCTACACCTTC. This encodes CSASRGGYTF.

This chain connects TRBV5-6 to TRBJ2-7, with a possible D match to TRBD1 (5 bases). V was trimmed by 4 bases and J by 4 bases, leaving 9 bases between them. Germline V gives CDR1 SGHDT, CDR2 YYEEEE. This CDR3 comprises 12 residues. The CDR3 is CASSLKGYEQYF. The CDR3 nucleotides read TGTGCCAGCAGCCTCAAGGGGTACGAGCAGTACTTC.

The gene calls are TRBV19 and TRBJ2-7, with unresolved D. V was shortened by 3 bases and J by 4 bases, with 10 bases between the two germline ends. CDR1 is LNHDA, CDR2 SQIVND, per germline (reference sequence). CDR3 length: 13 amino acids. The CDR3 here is CASSIASLYEQYF. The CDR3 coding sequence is TGTGCCAGTAGTATCGCGTCTTTGTACGAGCAGTACTTC.

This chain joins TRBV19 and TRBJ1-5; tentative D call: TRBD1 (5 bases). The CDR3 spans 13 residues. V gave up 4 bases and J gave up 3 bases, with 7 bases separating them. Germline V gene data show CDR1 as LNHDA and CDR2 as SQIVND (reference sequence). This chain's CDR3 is CASSTGFNQPQHF. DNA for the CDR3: TGTGCCAGTAGTACAGGGTTCAATCAGCCCCAGCATTTT.

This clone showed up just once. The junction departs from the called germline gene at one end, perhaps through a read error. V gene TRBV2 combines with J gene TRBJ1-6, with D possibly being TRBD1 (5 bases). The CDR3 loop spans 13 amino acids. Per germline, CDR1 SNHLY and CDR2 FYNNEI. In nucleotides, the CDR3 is TGTGCCAGCAGTGATCGGGGGTTGTCACCCCTCAACTTT. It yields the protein CASSDRGLSPLNF.

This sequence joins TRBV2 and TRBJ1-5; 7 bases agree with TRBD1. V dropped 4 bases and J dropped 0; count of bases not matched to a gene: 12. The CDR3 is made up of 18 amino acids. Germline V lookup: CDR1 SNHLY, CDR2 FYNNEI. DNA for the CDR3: TGTGCCAGCAGTGCTTCGAGGGACAGCCTCTATAGCAATCAGCCCCAGCATTTT. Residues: CASSASRDSLYSNQPQHF. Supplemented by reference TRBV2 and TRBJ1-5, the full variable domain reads EPEVTQTPSHQVTQMGQEVILRCVPISNHLYFYWYRQILGQKVEFLVSFYNNEISEKSEIFDDQFSVERPDGSNFTLKIRSTKLEDSAMYFCASSASRDSLYSNQPQHFGDGTRLSIL.

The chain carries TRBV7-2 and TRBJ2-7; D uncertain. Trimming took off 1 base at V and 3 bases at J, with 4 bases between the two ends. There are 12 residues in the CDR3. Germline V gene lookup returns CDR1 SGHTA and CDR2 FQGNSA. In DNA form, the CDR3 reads TGTGCCAGCAGCTTAGGTCGCTACGAGCAGTACTTC. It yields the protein CASSLGRYEQYF.

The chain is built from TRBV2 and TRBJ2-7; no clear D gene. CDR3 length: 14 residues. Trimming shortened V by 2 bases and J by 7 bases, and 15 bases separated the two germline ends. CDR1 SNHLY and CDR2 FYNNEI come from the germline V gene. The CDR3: CASSEPRRYGEQYF. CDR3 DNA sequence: TGTGCCAGCAGTGAACCTCGCCGCTACGGGGAGCAGTACTTC.

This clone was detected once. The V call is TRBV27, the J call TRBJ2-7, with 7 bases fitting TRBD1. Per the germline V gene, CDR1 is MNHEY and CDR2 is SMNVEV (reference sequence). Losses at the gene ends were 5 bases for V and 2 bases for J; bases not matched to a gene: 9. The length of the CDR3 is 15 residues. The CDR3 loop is CASSLRTGSAYEQYF. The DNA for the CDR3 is TGTGCCAGCAGTCTTCGGACAGGATCAGCCTACGAGCAGTACTTC.

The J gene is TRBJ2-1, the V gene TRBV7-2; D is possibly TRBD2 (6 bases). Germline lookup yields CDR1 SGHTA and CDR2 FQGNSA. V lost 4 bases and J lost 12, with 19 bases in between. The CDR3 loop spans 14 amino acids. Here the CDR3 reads CASSWEDGALGQFF. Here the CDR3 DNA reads TGTGCCAGCAGCTGGGAGGACGGGGCTCTCGGGCAGTTCTTC.

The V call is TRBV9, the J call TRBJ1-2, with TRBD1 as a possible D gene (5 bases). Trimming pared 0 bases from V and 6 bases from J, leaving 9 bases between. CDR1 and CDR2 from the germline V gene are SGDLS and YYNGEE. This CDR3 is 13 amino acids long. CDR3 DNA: TGTGCCAGCAGCGTAGAGGAGGGGCATGGCTACACCTTC. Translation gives CASSVEEGHGYTF.

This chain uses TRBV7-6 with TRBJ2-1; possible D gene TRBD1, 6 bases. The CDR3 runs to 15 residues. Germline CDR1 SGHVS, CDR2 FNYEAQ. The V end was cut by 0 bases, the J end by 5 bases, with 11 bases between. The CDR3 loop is CASSLAQGINNEQFF. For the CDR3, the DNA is TGTGCCAGCAGCTTAGCGCAGGGGATCAACAATGAGCAGTTCTTC.

The CDR3 spells CASSQDVRNTQPQHF. The DNA of the CDR3 is TGCGCCAGCAGCCAAGATGTTCGAAACACACAGCCCCAGCATTTT. This rearrangement joins TRBV4-3 to TRBJ1-5, with D unclear. V lost 0 bases, J lost 7 bases, and 13 bases lay in between. Germline-derived CDR1 and CDR2 are LGHNA and YSLEER. CDR3 length: 15 residues.

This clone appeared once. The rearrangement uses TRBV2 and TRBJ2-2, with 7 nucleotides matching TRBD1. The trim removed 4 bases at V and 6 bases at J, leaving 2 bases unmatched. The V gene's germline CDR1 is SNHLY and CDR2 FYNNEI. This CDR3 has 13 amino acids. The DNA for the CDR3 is TGTGCCAGCAGTGCACAGGGGTCCGGGGAGCTGTTTTTT. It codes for CASSAQGSGELFF. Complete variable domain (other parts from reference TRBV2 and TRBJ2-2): EPEVTQTPSHQVTQMGQEVILRCVPISNHLYFYWYRQILGQKVEFLVSFYNNEISEKSEIFDDQFSVERPDGSNFTLKIRSTKLEDSAMYFCASSAQGSGELFFGEGSRLTVL.